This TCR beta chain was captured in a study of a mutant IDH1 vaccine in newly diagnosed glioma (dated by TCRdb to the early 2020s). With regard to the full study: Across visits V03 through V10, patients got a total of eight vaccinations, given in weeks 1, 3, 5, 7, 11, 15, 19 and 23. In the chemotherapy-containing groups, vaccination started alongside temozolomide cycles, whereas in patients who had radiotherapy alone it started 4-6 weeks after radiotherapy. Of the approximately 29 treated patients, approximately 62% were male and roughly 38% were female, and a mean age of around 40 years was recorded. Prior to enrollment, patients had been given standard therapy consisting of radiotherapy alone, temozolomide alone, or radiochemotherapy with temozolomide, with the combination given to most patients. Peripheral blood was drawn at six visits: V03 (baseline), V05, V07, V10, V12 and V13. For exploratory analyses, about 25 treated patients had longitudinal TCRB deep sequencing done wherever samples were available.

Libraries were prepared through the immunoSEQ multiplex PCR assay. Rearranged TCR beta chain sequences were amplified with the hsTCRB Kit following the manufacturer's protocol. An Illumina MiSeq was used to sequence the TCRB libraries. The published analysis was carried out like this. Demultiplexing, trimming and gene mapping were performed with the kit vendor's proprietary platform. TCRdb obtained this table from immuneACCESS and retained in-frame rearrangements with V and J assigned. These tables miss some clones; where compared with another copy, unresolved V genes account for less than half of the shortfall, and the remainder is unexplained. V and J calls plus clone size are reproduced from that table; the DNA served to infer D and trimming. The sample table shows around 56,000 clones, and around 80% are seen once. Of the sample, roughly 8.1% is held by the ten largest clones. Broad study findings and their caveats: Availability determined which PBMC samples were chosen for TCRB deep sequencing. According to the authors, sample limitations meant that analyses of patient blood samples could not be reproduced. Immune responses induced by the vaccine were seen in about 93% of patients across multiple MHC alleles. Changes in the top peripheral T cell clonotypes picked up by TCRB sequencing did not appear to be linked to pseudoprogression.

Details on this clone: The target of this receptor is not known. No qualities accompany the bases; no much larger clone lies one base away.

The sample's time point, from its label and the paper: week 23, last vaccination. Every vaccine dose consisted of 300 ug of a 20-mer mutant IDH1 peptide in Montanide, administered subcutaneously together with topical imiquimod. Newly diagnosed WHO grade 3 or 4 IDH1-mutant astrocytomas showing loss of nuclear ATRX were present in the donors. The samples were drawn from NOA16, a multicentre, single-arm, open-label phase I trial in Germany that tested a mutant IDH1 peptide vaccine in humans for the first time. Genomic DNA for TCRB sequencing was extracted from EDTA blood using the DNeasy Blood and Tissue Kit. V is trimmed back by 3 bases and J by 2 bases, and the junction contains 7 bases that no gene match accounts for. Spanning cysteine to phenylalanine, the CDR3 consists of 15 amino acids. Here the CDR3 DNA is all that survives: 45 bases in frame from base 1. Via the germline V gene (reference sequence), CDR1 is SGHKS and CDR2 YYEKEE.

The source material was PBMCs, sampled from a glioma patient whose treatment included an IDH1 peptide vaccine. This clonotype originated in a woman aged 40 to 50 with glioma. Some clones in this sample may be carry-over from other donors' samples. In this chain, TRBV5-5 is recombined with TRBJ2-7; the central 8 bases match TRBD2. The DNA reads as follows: TGTGCCAGCAGCTCCCTCGCGGGGGGCGCCTACGAGCAGTACTTC. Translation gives CASSSLAGGAYEQYF. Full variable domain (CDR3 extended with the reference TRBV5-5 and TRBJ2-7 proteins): DAGVTQSPTHLIKTRGQQVTLRCSPISGHKSVSWYQQVLGQGPQFIFQYYEKEERGRGNFPDRFSARQFPNYSSELNVNALLLGDSALYLCASSSLAGGAYEQYFGPGTRLTVT.